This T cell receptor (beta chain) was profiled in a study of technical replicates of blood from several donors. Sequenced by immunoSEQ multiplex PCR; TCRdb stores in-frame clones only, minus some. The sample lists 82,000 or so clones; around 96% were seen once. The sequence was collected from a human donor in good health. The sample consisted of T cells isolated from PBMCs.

The CDR3 loop reads CASSRQVSSYEQYF. The CDR3 nucleotides are TGTGCCAGTAGTAGACAGGTCAGCTCCTACGAGCAGTACTTC. This chain links TRBV19 with TRBJ2-7; D may be TRBD1 (6 bases). CDR1 LNHDA and CDR2 SQIVND come from the germline V gene (reference sequence). The germline V and J ends were trimmed by 4 bases and 0 bases, with 10 bases remaining between them. The CDR3 totals 14 residues.